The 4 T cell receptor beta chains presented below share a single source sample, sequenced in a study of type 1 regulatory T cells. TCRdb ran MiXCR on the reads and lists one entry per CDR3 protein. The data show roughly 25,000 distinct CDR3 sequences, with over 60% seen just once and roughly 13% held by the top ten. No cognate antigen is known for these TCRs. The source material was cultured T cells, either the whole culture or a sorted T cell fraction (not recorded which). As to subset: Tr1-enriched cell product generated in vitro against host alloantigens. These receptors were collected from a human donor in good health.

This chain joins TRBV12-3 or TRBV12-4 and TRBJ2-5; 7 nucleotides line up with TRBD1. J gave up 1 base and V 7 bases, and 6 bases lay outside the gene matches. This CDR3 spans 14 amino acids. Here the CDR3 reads CASTDRDSQETQYF. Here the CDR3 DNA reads TGTGCCAGCACCGACCGGGACAGCCAAGAGACCCAGTACTTC.

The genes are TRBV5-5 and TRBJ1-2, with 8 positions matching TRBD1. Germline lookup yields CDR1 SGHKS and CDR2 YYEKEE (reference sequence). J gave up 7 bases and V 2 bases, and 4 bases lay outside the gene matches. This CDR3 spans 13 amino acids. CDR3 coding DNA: TGTGCCAGCAGCTTTACAGGGGGAAGTGGCTACACCTTC. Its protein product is CASSFTGGSGYTF.

This chain's CDR3 is CAWTQAGHTEAFF. The CDR3 nucleotides read TGTGCCTGGACACAGGCGGGGCACACTGAAGCTTTCTTT. The gene calls are TRBV30 and TRBJ1-1, with TRBD1 as a possible D gene (5 bases). Germline V gives CDR1 GTSNPN, CDR2 SVGIG (reference sequence). V lost 4 bases and J lost 3, with 12 bases in between. The CDR3 has 13 amino acids.

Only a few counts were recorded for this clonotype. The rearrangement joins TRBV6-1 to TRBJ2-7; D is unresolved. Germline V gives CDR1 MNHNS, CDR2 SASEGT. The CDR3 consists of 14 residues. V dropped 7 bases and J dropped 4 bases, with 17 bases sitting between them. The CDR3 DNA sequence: TGTGCCAGCAAGCAAGGCCTAGTGAATTACGAGCAGTACTTC. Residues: CASKQGLVNYEQYF.